What follows describes a single T cell receptor beta chain. Antigen unknown. This sample was included in a study of cytomegalovirus exposure and HLA in healthy donors. Study-wide findings and caveats: Per a prior analysis, the majority of TCR beta V segments were productive roughly 90% or roughly 30% of the time. Several V segments, TRBV6-2 and TRBV6-3 among them, could not be told apart and were dropped. While the bulk of TCR sequences proved rare, some public TCRs turned up in many donors.

Primers included in the PCR were 60 Vbeta and 13 Jbeta primers. TCRdb's copy holds only in-frame clones and misses some; the assay was immunoSEQ multiplex PCR. The sample has about 190,000 clones, roughly four fifths seen once. Germline CDR1 LNHNV, CDR2 YYDKDF (reference sequence). The CDR3 consists of 17 residues. The V gene end was trimmed by 2 bases and the J gene end by 5 bases; junction bases not matched to a gene: 8. The sample was PBMCs. The gene calls are TRBV15 and TRBJ1-4; 10 bases map to TRBD1. This receptor was taken from a man aged 18 to 29 in good health and CMV-seronegative. Here the CDR3 reads CATSRLAPGQGNEKLFF. The CDR3 DNA reads as TGTGCCACCAGCAGACTAGCCCCGGGACAGGGGAATGAAAAACTGTTTTTT.